The sequence of this TCR beta chain was determined in a study of neurological immune-mediated disorders. The cDNA was synthesized by means of template-switch 5'RACE, which was carried out with 10-nucleotide random UMIs. Each sequencing run yielded over 170 million TCR-beta sequences from 15-18 subjects. TCRdb passed the 5' RACE reads through MiXCR, listing each CDR3 protein once. The table shows 50,000 to 55,000 distinct CDR3 sequences, with around a tenth occurring only once. Many counts were recorded for this clonotype. There are 11 residues in the CDR3. With 8 bases clipped from V and 4 bases from J, the junction kept 3 bases outside the gene matches. The germline V gene encodes CDR1 DFQATT and CDR2 SNEGSKA (reference sequence).

The chain couples TRBV20-1 to TRBJ2-7; 9 nucleotides align to TRBD2. The clonotype was recovered from a man in his sixties or seventies with HTLV-1-associated myelopathy (HAM/TSP). The sequenced sample was PBMCs. This CDR3 is CSTGLAYEQYF. CDR3 DNA: TGCAGTACGGGACTAGCTTACGAGCAGTACTTC.